Listed below are T cell receptor beta chains from one sample, sequenced in a study of blood T cell repertoires in COVID-19. Repertoires were generated with immunoSEQ multiplex PCR, while TCRdb's copy carries only in-frame clones and drops some. The data contain more than 110,000 clones, 75% to 85% of them singletons. Sequences were obtained from peripheral blood. Receptor source: a woman aged 80 or over with acute or convalescent COVID-19. Both conserved end residues are part of each CDR3. D genes are given only for firm matches. The size field is filled for only some rows; it gives once, few, many or a size class.

abundance: -; len: 14; v_gene: TRBV5-4; j_gene: TRBJ1-6; d_gene: TRBD1; CDR3nt: TGTGCCAGCAGCCCCAGACAGGGTTCCTCACCCCTCCACTTT; CDR3aa: CASSPRQGSSPLHF
abundance: few; len: 15; v_gene: TRBV19; j_gene: TRBJ2-1; d_gene: TRBD1; CDR3nt: TGTGCCAGTAGTATCACAGGGGGCTCGTACAATGAGCAGTTCTTC; CDR3aa: CASSITGGSYNEQFF
abundance: once; len: 13; v_gene: TRBV10-2; j_gene: TRBJ2-7; d_gene: -; CDR3nt: TGCGCCAGCAGTGCCAGGCGAACATACGAGCAGTACTTC; CDR3aa: CASSARRTYEQYF
abundance: once; len: 13; v_gene: TRBV18; j_gene: TRBJ2-3; d_gene: TRBD1; CDR3nt: TGTGCCAGCTCACCACGCGACAGGGAGACGCAGTATTTT; CDR3aa: CASSPRDRETQYF
abundance: once; len: 14; v_gene: TRBV18; j_gene: TRBJ2-2; d_gene: -; CDR3nt: TGTGCCAGCTCACCGACAGCGAACACCGGGGAGCTGTTTTTT; CDR3aa: CASSPTANTGELFF
abundance: -; len: 15; v_gene: TRBV11-3; j_gene: TRBJ2-5; d_gene: TRBD1; CDR3nt: TGTGCCAGCAGCCTAAGGACAGGGAGCGAAGAGACCCAGTACTTC; CDR3aa: CASSLRTGSEETQYF
abundance: -; len: 15; v_gene: TRBV11-2; j_gene: TRBJ2-1; d_gene: TRBD2; CDR3nt: TGTGCCAGCAGCCGAGTCGGACTAGCGGGCAATGAGCAGTTCTTC; CDR3aa: CASSRVGLAGNEQFF
abundance: -; len: 16; v_gene: TRBV7-9; j_gene: TRBJ2-1; d_gene: -; CDR3nt: TGTGCCAGCAGCTTAGTTAGCGTGAGCTCCTACAATGAGCAGTTCTTC; CDR3aa: CASSLVSVSSYNEQFF
abundance: -; len: 15; v_gene: TRBV19; j_gene: TRBJ2-1; d_gene: -; CDR3nt: TGTGCCAGTAGGCTAACCGGGACAAACTACAATGAGCAGTTCTTC; CDR3aa: CASRLTGTNYNEQFF
abundance: -; len: 13; v_gene: TRBV24-1; j_gene: TRBJ1-4; d_gene: TRBD1; CDR3nt: TGTGCCACCCCCGGGACAGGATTTACGGAACTGTTTTTT; CDR3aa: CATPGTGFTELFF
abundance: -; len: 17; v_gene: TRBV9; j_gene: TRBJ2-1; d_gene: TRBD2; CDR3nt: TGTGCCAGCAGCGTAGCTAGCGGGGGCTTCTCCTACAATGAGCAGTTCTTC; CDR3aa: CASSVASGGFSYNEQFF
abundance: -; len: 13; v_gene: TRBV30; j_gene: TRBJ1-4; d_gene: -; CDR3nt: TGTGCCTGGAGACAGGAAACCTATGAAAAACTGTTTTTT; CDR3aa: CAWRQETYEKLFF
abundance: once; len: 14; v_gene: TRBV7-9; j_gene: TRBJ2-1; d_gene: -; CDR3nt: TGTGCCAGCACCTCAGAGGGGGGGGGCAATGAGCAGTTCTTC; CDR3aa: CASTSEGGGNEQFF
abundance: once; len: 13; v_gene: TRBV11-3; j_gene: TRBJ1-1; d_gene: -; CDR3nt: TGTGCCAGCAGCCAACCGGGACAAAATGAAGCTTTCTTT; CDR3aa: CASSQPGQNEAFF
abundance: -; len: 16; v_gene: TRBV3-1/TRBV3-2; j_gene: TRBJ2-7; d_gene: TRBD2; CDR3nt: TGTGCCAGCAGCCCACTAGCGGGAGGGCCGACTACCGAGCAGTACTTC; CDR3aa: CASSPLAGGPTTEQYF
abundance: -; len: 19; v_gene: TRBV4-2; j_gene: TRBJ2-7; d_gene: TRBD2; CDR3nt: TGTGCCAGCAGCCAAGAGGGCGGTAGGTGGCTAGCGGATTCCTACGAGCAGTACTTC; CDR3aa: CASSQEGGRWLADSYEQYF
abundance: -; len: 15; v_gene: TRBV3-1/TRBV3-2; j_gene: TRBJ2-3; d_gene: TRBD1; CDR3nt: TGTGCCAGCAGCCCACGACAGGGGGTAGAAGATACGCAGTATTTT; CDR3aa: CASSPRQGVEDTQYF
abundance: -; len: 14; v_gene: TRBV15; j_gene: TRBJ2-5; d_gene: TRBD1; CDR3nt: TGTGCCACCAGCCCAAGACAGGGCAAAGAGACCCAGTACTTC; CDR3aa: CATSPRQGKETQYF
abundance: few; len: 14; v_gene: TRBV18; j_gene: TRBJ2-5; d_gene: -; CDR3nt: TGTGCCAGCTCACCACCGGGCGGGTCTGAGACCCAGTACTTC; CDR3aa: CASSPPGGSETQYF
abundance: -; len: 15; v_gene: TRBV28; j_gene: TRBJ2-7; d_gene: -; CDR3nt: TGTGCCAGCAGTTTATCACCCAACTCGGGCTACGAGCAGTACTTC; CDR3aa: CASSLSPNSGYEQYF
abundance: -; len: 15; v_gene: TRBV2; j_gene: TRBJ1-4; d_gene: TRBD1; CDR3nt: TGTGCCAGCAGAAGGACAGGGGCGAAGGGGTCAAAACTGTTTTTT; CDR3aa: CASRRTGAKGSKLFF
abundance: -; len: 16; v_gene: TRBV19; j_gene: TRBJ1-5; d_gene: -; CDR3nt: TGTGCCAGTAGTATATTCAGGATTTATAGCAATCAGCCCCAGCATTTT; CDR3aa: CASSIFRIYSNQPQHF